One and the same sample provided the 26 T cell receptor beta chains below, sequenced in a study of blood T cell repertoires in COVID-19 (dated by TCRdb to between 2020 and 2021). The library was generated by the immunoSEQ multiplex PCR assay. TCRdb holds this immuneACCESS table with in-frame rearrangements only. Some clones are missing; in checked studies, unresolved V genes explain under half, and the rest has no known cause. In all, the sample holds around 160,000 clones, and roughly 90% of those were seen once. Around 1.3% of the sample lies in the top ten. Source material: PBMCs or T cells enriched from blood (not recorded which). Receptors originate from a woman aged 25 to 39 with acute COVID-19.

The chain recombines TRBV2 with TRBJ1-4, with 7 nucleotides matching TRBD1. The CDR3 is made up of 13 amino acids. CDR1 is SNHLY and CDR2 is FYNNEI in the germline V gene. V dropped 10 bases and J dropped 3; count of bases not matched to a gene: 5. In DNA form, the CDR3 reads TGTGCCACTGCGGGACAGTCTAATGAAAAACTGTTTTTT. Translation: CATAGQSNEKLFF.

V is TRBV4-1 and J is TRBJ2-4, with 7 bases lining up with TRBD2. The CDR3 sequence is 16 residues long. The J segment lost 8 bases and the V segment lost 1 base, leaving 11 bases of the junction unmatched. Germline assignment: CDR1 MGHRA and CDR2 YSYEKL. This chain's CDR3 is CASSQAGGRSPDIQYF. The DNA of the CDR3 is TGCGCCAGCAGCCAAGCCGGCGGGAGATCGCCGGACATTCAGTACTTC.

This chain joins TRBV4-2 and TRBJ2-5, with unresolved D. Germline values: CDR1 LGHNA, CDR2 YNFKEQ. The CDR3 runs 16 residues. The V gene lost 1 base and the J gene lost 0 bases, with 12 bases spanning the gap. The CDR3 coding sequence is TGTGCCAGCAGCCAAGGAGGTAGCACGTACCAAGAGACCCAGTACTTC. Residues: CASSQGGSTYQETQYF.

The chain uses TRBV5-1 and TRBJ2-1; D perhaps matches TRBD2 (5 bases). Germline V gene lookup returns CDR1 SGHRS and CDR2 YFSETQ. The V and J ends lost 2 bases and 4 bases respectively, with 13 bases between them. The length of the CDR3 is 15 residues. The CDR3 loop is CASSLVGDVYNEQFF. DNA for the CDR3: TGCGCCAGCAGCTTAGTGGGAGACGTATACAATGAGCAGTTCTTC.

The V and J genes are TRBV2 and TRBJ2-2; a possible D gene is TRBD1 (6 bases). V was clipped by 5 bases and J by 4 bases, with 8 bases between them. The CDR3 runs 13 residues. Germline V gene data show CDR1 as SNHLY and CDR2 as FYNNEI. This CDR3 reads CASSIQGTGELFF. The CDR3 region has the DNA TGTGCCAGCAGTATACAGGGCACCGGGGAGCTGTTTTTT.

The genes are TRBV6-1 and TRBJ1-2, with a tentative D call TRBD1 (6 bases). Germline CDR1 is MNHNS and CDR2 is SASEGT. Trimming took 2 bases from V and 5 from J, leaving 15 bases between them. This CDR3 has 15 residues. The CDR3 reads CASSEYDRTVYGYTF. Written as DNA, the CDR3 is TGTGCCAGCAGTGAATATGATAGGACAGTGTATGGCTACACCTTC.

The genes are TRBV18 and TRBJ2-7, with D uncertain. The germline V gene has CDR1 KGHSH and CDR2 LQKENI. The V end lost 0 bases, the J end lost 0 bases, and 6 bases lay between the germline ends. There are 14 residues in the CDR3. The DNA of the CDR3 is TGTGCCAGCTCACCACCAGCTCACTCCTACGAGCAGTACTTC. Translating it yields CASSPPAHSYEQYF.

The chain links TRBV20-1 to TRBJ2-1, with no clear D. Germline-derived CDR1 and CDR2 are DFQATT and SNEGSKA (reference sequence). V was clipped by 4 bases and J by 5 bases, with 3 bases between them. The CDR3 has 10 amino acids. The DNA of the CDR3 is TGCAGTGCTACCGACAATGAGCAGTTCTTC. Residues: CSATDNEQFF.

The chain uses TRBV4-1 and TRBJ2-3; the D gene is possibly TRBD2 (6 bases). The CDR3 is 15 residues long. Germline lookup yields CDR1 MGHRA and CDR2 YSYEKL. The V end lost 5 bases, the J end lost 0 bases, and 12 bases lay between the germline ends. CDR3 in amino acids: CASSAGLQSTDTQYF. The CDR3 coding sequence is TGCGCCAGCAGCGCAGGACTACAGAGCACAGATACGCAGTATTTT.

The V gene is TRBV5-1, the J gene TRBJ1-6; 7 positions match TRBD1. Germline lookup yields CDR1 SGHRS and CDR2 YFSETQ. Trimming cost V 2 bases and J 7 bases; bases outside gene matches: 12. The CDR3 contains 17 residues. The CDR3 nucleotides are TGCGCCAGCAGCTTAAACCCACAGACAGGGACAAATTCACCCCTCCACTTT. Translating gives CASSLNPQTGTNSPLHF.

The chain combines TRBV28 with TRBJ2-7; D possibly corresponds to TRBD1 (6 bases). V shed 6 bases and J shed 6 bases, with 12 bases lying between them. The CDR3 loop spans 12 amino acids. The germline CDR1 and CDR2 sequences are MDHEN and SYDVKM. CDR3 nucleotides: TGTGCCAGCAGCACCTCAGGGGTCGAGCAGTACTTC. It yields the protein CASSTSGVEQYF. The variable domain in full, completed from reference TRBV28 and TRBJ2-7, reads DVKVTQSSRYLVKRTGEKVFLECVQDMDHENMFWYRQDPGLGLRLIYFSYDVKMKEKGDIPEGYSVSREKKERFSLILESASTNQTSMYLCASSTSGVEQYFGPGTRLTVT.

The chain recombines TRBV27 with TRBJ1-3; D remains ambiguous. This CDR3 spans 12 amino acids. CDR1 and CDR2 from the germline V gene are MNHEY and SMNVEV (reference sequence). The germline V and J ends were trimmed by 4 bases and 8 bases, with 9 bases remaining between them. CDR3 nucleotide sequence: TGTGCCAGCAGTTCGGGAGCGGACACCATATATTTT. This gives the protein CASSSGADTIYF.

This rearrangement joins TRBV29-1 to TRBJ1-2; tentative D call: TRBD1 (5 bases). Germline loops: CDR1 SQVTM, CDR2 ANQGSEA. This CDR3 is 11 amino acids long. Trimming took 2 bases from V and 5 from J, leaving 6 bases between them. The CDR3 is CSVERGYGYTF. CDR3 bases: TGCAGCGTTGAAAGGGGTTATGGCTACACCTTC.

The chain employs TRBV27 and TRBJ1-5; weak D call: TRBD1 (5 bases). Germline V CDR1 and CDR2: MNHEY, SMNVEV (reference sequence). V was pared by 2 bases and J by 6 bases, with 11 bases between. The CDR3 has 14 amino acids. The CDR3 sequence is CASSLQAGPQPQHF. The CDR3 bases are TGTGCCAGCAGTTTACAGGCAGGGCCTCAGCCCCAGCATTTT.

The V call is TRBV27, the J call TRBJ1-2, with 8 bases fitting TRBD1. Germline-derived CDR1 and CDR2 are MNHEY and SMNVEV (reference sequence). The junction had 2 bases not matched to a gene; V was cut back by 3 bases and J by 2 bases. This CDR3 contains 14 residues. The CDR3: CASSFRGRNYGYTF. The CDR3 DNA sequence: TGTGCCAGCAGTTTCAGGGGGCGCAACTATGGCTACACCTTC.

The chain is built from TRBV12-3 or TRBV12-4 and TRBJ2-3, with no clear D. V was pared by 3 bases and J by 2 bases, with 3 bases between. The CDR3 sequence is 12 residues long. CDR3 region: CASSFITDTQYF. The DNA of the CDR3 is TGTGCCAGCAGTTTTATCACAGATACGCAGTATTTT.

CDR3 sequence (DNA): TGTGCCAGCAGTGACTTGTACTCCTACAATGAGCAGTTCTTC. It codes for CASSDLYSYNEQFF. The chain joins TRBV2 to TRBJ2-1; D gene ambiguous. Trimming cost V 3 bases and J 0 bases, with 6 bases left between them. From germline, CDR1 is SNHLY and CDR2 FYNNEI. The CDR3 length is 14 residues.

The gene calls are TRBV7-9 and TRBJ2-5, with TRBD1 matching 7 bases. The CDR3 loop spans 16 amino acids. With V trimmed by 3 bases and J by 5 bases, 12 bases remained unmatched. Germline V gene sequence: CDR1 SEHNR, CDR2 FQNEAQ (reference sequence). The CDR3 bases are TGTGCCAGCAGCTTTAGGGGACCGACAGGGCTGGAGACCCAGTACTTC. Amino acids: CASSFRGPTGLETQYF.

This CDR3 is CASSPGQQNYGYTF. CDR3 DNA: TGTGCCAGCAGCCCCGGACAGCAAAACTATGGCTACACCTTC. The chain uses TRBV7-9 and TRBJ1-2; the D gene is possibly TRBD1 (6 bases). CDR1 SEHNR and CDR2 FQNEAQ come from the germline V gene (reference sequence). Trimming removed 5 bases at V and 2 bases at J, with 12 bases between. The CDR3 is made up of 14 amino acids.

The rearrangement uses TRBV10-1 and TRBJ2-5; 10 positions match TRBD2. The germline V gene has CDR1 WNHNN and CDR2 SYGVQD (reference sequence). J was trimmed by 3 bases and V by 7 bases; bases with no gene match: 5. The CDR3 length is 14 residues. The CDR3 spells CASKSGRAEETQYF. CDR3 DNA sequence: TGCGCCAGCAAAAGCGGGAGGGCCGAAGAGACCCAGTACTTC.

This clone was counted a few times. This chain connects TRBV5-6 to TRBJ2-7, with D tentatively TRBD2 (6 bases). V lost 5 bases and J lost 2, with 17 bases in between. CDR1 is SGHDT and CDR2 is YYEEEE in the germline V gene. The CDR3 consists of 15 residues. CDR3 in amino acids: CASRGPSGAAYEQYF. CDR3 in DNA: TGTGCCAGCAGGGGCCCCTCGGGAGCAGCCTACGAGCAGTACTTC.

The chain joins TRBV3-1 (or the pseudogene TRBV3-2) to TRBJ1-5; D not certain. The germline gives CDR1 LGHDT, CDR2 YNNKEL (reference sequence). The CDR3 contains 15 residues. V shed 1 base and J shed 7 bases, with 14 bases lying between them. In DNA form, the CDR3 reads TGTGCCAGCAGCCAAGGGCGGGGTCTGGGGCAGCCCCAGCATTTT. This translates into CASSQGRGLGQPQHF.

The gene calls are TRBV19 and TRBJ1-4; D is ambiguous. Trimming took off 3 bases at V and 10 bases at J, with 15 bases between the two ends. Per germline, CDR1 LNHDA and CDR2 SQIVND (reference sequence). The CDR3 has 14 residues. The CDR3 DNA is TGTGCCAGTAGTATCGGGCAGCTGGGAGGAAAACTGTTTTTT. Its translation: CASSIGQLGGKLFF.

This sequence joins TRBV30 and TRBJ1-3; 10 nucleotides line up with TRBD1. The CDR3 consists of 16 residues. V shed 4 bases and J 3 bases; nucleotides not matched to a gene: 9. Looked up from germline, CDR1 is GTSNPN and CDR2 is SVGIG (reference sequence). In DNA, the CDR3 is TGTGCCTGGACCCGCCCCGGGACAGGGGTTGGAAACACCATATATTTT. Amino acids: CAWTRPGTGVGNTIYF.

With respect to this clone: A read error is possible here, since a much larger clone lies one base away. This CDR3 is CASSRASGSTDTQYF. In DNA, the CDR3 is TGCGCCAGCAGCCGAGCTAGCGGAAGCACAGATACGCAGTATTTT. The chain has TRBV4-3 and TRBJ2-3, with 7 bases lining up with TRBD2. The CDR3 extends over 15 amino acids. In germline, CDR1 is LGHNA, CDR2 YSLEER. With 4 bases clipped from V and 0 bases from J, the junction kept 4 bases outside the gene matches.

The chain combines TRBV9 with TRBJ2-1, with 10 bases lining up with TRBD2. The CDR3 is 15 residues long. Trimming at V came to 3 bases and at J to 4 bases, leaving 4 bases not matched to a gene. Germline V gives CDR1 SGDLS, CDR2 YYNGEE. CDR3 sequence (DNA): TGTGCCAGCAGCGGGGGACTAGCGAGGTACAATGAGCAGTTCTTC. Protein product: CASSGGLARYNEQFF.